The clone carrying this T cell receptor beta chain was recorded many times. The target antigen is unknown. The authors made cDNA by 5'RACE with 10-nucleotide random UMIs. Sequencing runs each generated in excess of 180 million TCR-beta sequences derived from 15-18 subjects. In TCRdb, the 5' RACE reads were re-called with MiXCR into one record per CDR3 protein. The data contain tens of thousands of distinct CDR3 sequences, about 10% of them singletons. The data are from a study of neurological immune-mediated disorders. Study conclusions and caveats: Across subjects, expanded clones had no CDR3 amino acid sequences in common, pointing to private repertoires in all groups.

Described time point: longitudinal time-point 1 (baseline). Source material was 2 million unsorted PBMCs, stored at -80 °C in RNAlater. CDR1 is SGHRS, CDR2 YFSETQ, per germline. V gave up 2 bases and J gave up 3 bases, with 2 bases separating them. The CDR3 sequence is 12 residues long. The clonotype was recovered from a male donor with HTLV-1-associated myelopathy (HAM/TSP). Material for sequencing was PBMCs. The genes are TRBV5-1 and TRBJ2-2; unclear D gene. CDR3: CASSFDTGELFF. The CDR3 DNA reads TGCGCCAGCAGCTTTGACACCGGGGAGCTGTTTTTT. The full variable domain, in which reference TRBV5-1 and TRBJ2-2 provide the parts outside the CDR3, is KAGVTQTPRYLIKTRGQQVTLSCSPISGHRSVSWYQQTPGQGLQFLFEYFSETQRNKGNFPGRFSGRQFSNSRSEMNVSTLELGDSALYLCASSFDTGELFFGEGSRLTVL.